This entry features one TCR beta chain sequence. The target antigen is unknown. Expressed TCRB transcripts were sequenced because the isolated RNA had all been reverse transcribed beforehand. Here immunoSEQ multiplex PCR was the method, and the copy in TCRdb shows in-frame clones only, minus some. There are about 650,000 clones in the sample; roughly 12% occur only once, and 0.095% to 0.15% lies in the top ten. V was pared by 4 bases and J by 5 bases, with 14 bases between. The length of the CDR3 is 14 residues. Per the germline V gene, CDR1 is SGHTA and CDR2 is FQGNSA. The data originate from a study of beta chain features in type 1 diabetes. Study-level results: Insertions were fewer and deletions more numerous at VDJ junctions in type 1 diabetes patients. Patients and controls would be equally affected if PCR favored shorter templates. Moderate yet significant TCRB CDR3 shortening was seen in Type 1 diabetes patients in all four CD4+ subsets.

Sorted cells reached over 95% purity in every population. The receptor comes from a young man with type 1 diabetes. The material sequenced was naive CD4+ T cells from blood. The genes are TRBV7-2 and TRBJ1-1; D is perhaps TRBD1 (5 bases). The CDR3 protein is CASSSGSWGTEAFF. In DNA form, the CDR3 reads TGTGCCAGCAGCTCAGGATCGTGGGGGACTGAAGCTTTCTTT. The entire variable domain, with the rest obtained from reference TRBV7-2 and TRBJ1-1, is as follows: GAGVSQSPSNKVTEKGKDVELRCDPISGHTALYWYRQSLGQGLEFLIYFQGNSAPDKSGLPSDRFSAERTGGSVSTLTIQRTQQEDSAVYLCASSSGSWGTEAFFGQGTRLTVV.